The 27 T cell receptor beta chains given below trace back to one sample, sequenced in a study of cytomegalovirus exposure and HLA in healthy donors. This PCR relied on a set of 60 Vbeta primers and 13 Jbeta primers. Data came from immunoSEQ multiplex PCR; TCRdb stores just in-frame clones and leaves some out. The table has 150,000 or so clones, roughly 80% seen once; the top ten hold around 4.1%. The sample taken for sequencing was PBMCs. Every receptor here comes from a man between 50 and 59 years old in good health and CMV-seropositive.

This chain uses TRBV30 with TRBJ1-5; D perhaps matches TRBD1 (5 bases). Trimming pared 2 bases from V and 7 bases from J, leaving 15 bases between. Germline V CDR1 and CDR2: GTSNPN, SVGIG (reference sequence). The CDR3 loop spans 14 amino acids. The CDR3 bases are TGTGCCTGGAGTAGTTCCAGGGTGGGCCAGCCCCAGCATTTT. This codes for CAWSSSRVGQPQHF.

The chain joins TRBV19 to TRBJ2-6, with 7 nucleotides matching TRBD2. Losses at the gene ends were 9 bases for V and 2 bases for J; bases not matched to a gene: 7. The CDR3 loop spans 15 amino acids. The germline V gene encodes CDR1 LNHDA and CDR2 SQIVND (reference sequence). The CDR3 protein is CASRHGGAGANVLTF. The CDR3 DNA follows: TGTGCCAGCCGTCATGGGGGGGCTGGGGCCAACGTCCTGACTTTC.

This rearrangement joins TRBV28 to TRBJ2-4, with TRBD2 matching over 7 bases. This CDR3 contains 16 residues. Looked up from germline, CDR1 is MDHEN and CDR2 is SYDVKM. V shed 10 bases, J shed 5 bases, and the junction held 17 bases outside the gene matches. In DNA, the CDR3 is TGTGCCAACAGACCTCCGTGGGAGGGGATGGAAAACATTCAGTACTTC. Translating it yields CANRPPWEGMENIQYF.

This sequence joins TRBV19 and TRBJ1-2; 7 positions match TRBD1. The CDR3 consists of 12 residues. V shed 10 bases, J shed 8 bases, and the junction held 10 bases outside the gene matches. The germline gives CDR1 LNHDA, CDR2 SQIVND (reference sequence). CDR3 in DNA: TGTGCCACCTCGACAGGGATCCAGGGCTACACCTTC. Protein sequence: CATSTGIQGYTF.

The V and J genes are TRBV28 and TRBJ1-6, with 7 bases that match TRBD1. This CDR3 contains 19 residues. The V and J ends lost 6 bases and 0 bases, in that order; junction bases with no gene match: 14. Germline V CDR1 and CDR2: MDHEN, SYDVKM. CDR3 bases: TGTGCCAGCAGCGTAAACGGCGGGACAGCGAGCTCCTATAATTCACCCCTCCACTTT. The encoded protein is CASSVNGGTASSYNSPLHF.

The chain employs TRBV6-6 and TRBJ1-5; 9 bases are shared with TRBD1. CDR1 and CDR2 from the germline V gene are MNHNY and SVGAGI (reference sequence). CDR3 length: 15 residues. V lost 4 bases, J lost 5 bases, and 6 bases stayed unmatched. CDR3 nucleotide sequence: TGTGCCAGCAGTTTGGGACAGGGTAGTTATCAGCCCCAGCATTTT. Its protein is CASSLGQGSYQPQHF.

This sequence joins TRBV28 and TRBJ1-2; TRBD1 matches at 9 bases. Unmatched junction bases numbered 7, after V lost 2 bases and J lost 3 bases. CDR1 and CDR2 from the germline V gene are MDHEN and SYDVKM. The CDR3 has 16 residues. The CDR3: CASSLRGTGRHYGYTF. CDR3 sequence (DNA): TGTGCCAGCAGTTTACGGGGGACAGGGAGGCACTATGGCTACACCTTC.

This chain connects TRBV10-1 to TRBJ2-5; TRBD2 agrees at 13 bases. The J call may be mistaken, given a closer DNA end match to TRBJ2-7. Germline CDR1 WNHNN, CDR2 SYGVQD (reference sequence). The CDR3 is 18 amino acids. The CDR3 protein is CASSDPLGLAGAWYEQYF. CDR3 nucleotides: TGCGCCAGCAGTGATCCCCTCGGACTAGCGGGAGCGTGGTACGAGCAGTACTTC.

V gene TRBV5-6 combines with J gene TRBJ2-7; TRBD2 matches at 12 bases. Germline V CDR1 and CDR2: SGHDT, YYEEEE. The CDR3 is made up of 17 amino acids. The V segment lost 1 base and the J segment 0 bases; nucleotides outside the gene matches: 5. The CDR3 region is CASSLRLAGGPSYEQYF. In DNA, the CDR3 is TGTGCCAGCAGCTTGCGGCTAGCGGGAGGGCCCTCCTACGAGCAGTACTTC.

V usage is TRBV5-5 and J usage is TRBJ2-7, with a tentative D call TRBD2 (6 bases). Germline V gene lookup returns CDR1 SGHKS and CDR2 YYEKEE (reference sequence). This CDR3 has 15 residues. Between the trimmed V and J ends, which lost 3 bases and 6 bases, there was a span of 19 bases. CDR3 loop: CASSYYGSRTPEQYF. CDR3 sequence (DNA): TGTGCCAGCAGCTACTACGGGAGCCGGACCCCCGAGCAGTACTTC.

The J gene is TRBJ2-3, the V gene TRBV5-1; 12 nucleotides align to TRBD2. The CDR3 covers 17 residues. Germline V gives CDR1 SGHRS, CDR2 YFSETQ. V was pared by 4 bases and J by 4 bases, with 10 bases of the junction left unmatched. The CDR3 nucleotides read TGCGCCAGCAGCCCCCGGACTAGCGGGACAAGGGCAGATACGCAGTATTTT. Its protein product is CASSPRTSGTRADTQYF.

V gene TRBV7-2 combines with J gene TRBJ1-2; 10 nucleotides line up with TRBD1. Per the germline V gene, CDR1 is SGHTA and CDR2 is FQGNSA. The CDR3 sequence is 14 residues long. V dropped 5 bases and J dropped 8; count of bases not matched to a gene: 8. CDR3 nucleotide sequence: TGTGCCAGCAGCGGGCGAGGGACAGGGGACGGCTACACCTTC. It specifies CASSGRGTGDGYTF.

The rearrangement joins TRBV12-2 to TRBJ1-1; TRBD1 is the table's D call, not checked against the DNA. TRBV12-2 is a recognized pseudogene. The CDR3 sequence is 14 residues long. This CDR3 is CASRLVRTEREAFF. The DNA for the CDR3 is TGTGCAAGTCGCTTAGTGAGGACAGAGAGAGAAGCTTTCTTT.

This sequence joins TRBV18 and TRBJ2-7; TRBD1 is a possible D gene (7 bases). From germline, CDR1 is KGHSH and CDR2 LQKENI. The ends were cut back, 0 bases at V and 4 bases at J, with 13 bases in the middle. The CDR3 covers 15 residues. CDR3 DNA: TGTGCCAGCTCACCACCGTCCAGGGGGGTGTACGAGCAGTACTTC. Protein sequence: CASSPPSRGVYEQYF.

This chain connects TRBV6-1 to TRBJ1-5; no clear D. The CDR3 sequence is 15 residues long. Germline values: CDR1 MNHNS, CDR2 SASEGT. V lost 5 bases and J lost 1, with 12 bases in between. The CDR3 nucleotides read TGTGCCAGCAGTCCCACTAAGACGAGCAATCAGCCCCAGCATTTT. This gives the protein CASSPTKTSNQPQHF.

The rearrangement uses TRBV5-1 and TRBJ2-1; 10 nucleotides align to TRBD2. The CDR3 is 14 amino acids. Looked up from germline, CDR1 is SGHRS and CDR2 is YFSETQ. V shed 3 bases, J shed 6 bases, and the junction held 3 bases outside the gene matches. The CDR3 loop reads CASSSLAGFNEQFF. The CDR3 DNA is TGCGCCAGCAGCTCACTAGCGGGGTTCAATGAGCAGTTCTTC.

CDR3 loop: CASSNQGGHTEAFF. The CDR3 coding sequence is TGTGCCAGCTCAAATCAGGGAGGACACACTGAAGCTTTCTTT. The V gene is TRBV18, the J gene TRBJ1-1, with D possibly matching TRBD1 (5 bases). Per germline, CDR1 KGHSH and CDR2 LQKENI. V was shortened by 5 bases and J by 3 bases, with 13 bases between the two germline ends. The CDR3 contains 14 residues.

This clone showed up just once. The gene calls are TRBV11-3 and TRBJ2-5; D possibly corresponds to TRBD1 (6 bases). The DNA end is a closer match to TRBJ2-7, so the J assignment may be wrong. This CDR3 has 12 residues. Germline-derived CDR1 and CDR2 are SGHNT and YENEEA. The CDR3 DNA reads TGTGCCAGCAGCAAACAGGGTGACGAGCAGTACTTC. This encodes CASSKQGDEQYF.

This rearrangement joins TRBV7-9 to TRBJ2-3, with TRBD1 matching over 7 bases. Trimming took 1 base from V and 4 from J; bases not matched to a gene: 2. The CDR3 spans 14 residues. Germline values: CDR1 SEHNR, CDR2 FQNEAQ (reference sequence). CDR3 bases: TGTGCCAGCAGCTTAGGACAGGGTGCAGATACGCAGTATTTT. Amino acids: CASSLGQGADTQYF. Supplemented by reference TRBV7-9 and TRBJ2-3, the full variable domain reads DTGVSQNPRHKITKRGQNVTFRCDPISEHNRLYWYRQTLGQGPEFLTYFQNEAQLEKSRLLSDRFSAERPKGSFSTLEIQRTEQGDSAMYLCASSLGQGADTQYFGPGTRLTVL.

The genes are TRBV6-1 and TRBJ1-6; D remains ambiguous. Trimming removed 0 bases at V and 9 bases at J, with 6 bases between. This CDR3 has 13 residues. In germline, CDR1 is MNHNS, CDR2 SASEGT. CDR3 loop: CASSEARGSPLHF. DNA for the CDR3: TGTGCCAGCAGTGAAGCACGGGGTTCACCCCTCCACTTT.

This clone was counted a single time. DNA of the CDR3: TGTGCCAGCAGCTCAAATAATTCACCCCTCCACTTT. Its protein is CASSSNNSPLHF. The chain is built from TRBV5-8 and TRBJ1-6; no clear D gene. CDR1 SGHTS and CDR2 YDEGEE come from the germline V gene. Deletions cut 3 bases from V and 5 bases from J, with 3 bases between. This CDR3 has 12 residues.

The rearrangement uses TRBV5-1 and TRBJ1-6, with D unresolved. V gave up 0 bases and J gave up 11 bases, with 9 bases separating them. The germline V gene has CDR1 SGHRS and CDR2 YFSETQ. The CDR3 is made up of 13 amino acids. The CDR3 loop is CASSLVPGAPLHF. The CDR3 coding sequence is TGCGCCAGCAGCTTGGTCCCCGGGGCACCCCTCCACTTT.

V and J are TRBV7-3 and TRBJ1-1; D might be TRBD1 (5 bases). This CDR3 has 15 amino acids. The V gene's germline CDR1 is SGHTA and CDR2 FQGTGA. V was pared by 1 base and J by 5 bases, with 14 bases between. CDR3 sequence reads: CASSLMGIGGTEAFF. CDR3 in DNA: TGTGCCAGCAGCTTAATGGGGATTGGGGGGACTGAAGCTTTCTTT.

This sequence joins TRBV2 and TRBJ2-5; 11 nucleotides line up with TRBD2. Germline V gene data show CDR1 as SNHLY and CDR2 as FYNNEI. The CDR3 runs 15 residues. V shed 7 bases and J 4 bases; nucleotides not matched to a gene: 8. The CDR3 DNA sequence: TGTGCCAGCACCAAAACTAGCGGGGGTGCAGAGACCCAGTACTTC. This translates into CASTKTSGGAETQYF.

The genes are TRBV7-8 and TRBJ2-1; 12 bases map to TRBD2. The CDR3 length is 15 residues. J lost 7 bases, V lost 3 bases, and 4 bases had no gene match. Germline V gives CDR1 SGHVS, CDR2 FQNEAQ. The DNA of the CDR3 is TGTGCCAGCAGCTTTTCCGGGACTAGCGGGAATGAGCAGTTCTTC. Translated, it gives CASSFSGTSGNEQFF. Full variable domain (missing parts from reference TRBV7-8 and TRBJ2-1): GAGVSQSPRYKVAKRGQDVALRCDPISGHVSLFWYQQALGQGPEFLTYFQNEAQLDKSGLPSDRFFAERPEGSVSTLKIQRTQQEDSAVYLCASSFSGTSGNEQFFGPGTRLTVL.

This sequence joins TRBV19 and TRBJ2-7; D is perhaps TRBD2 (7 bases). V was cut by 7 bases and J by 1 base, with 14 bases left in between. CDR1 is LNHDA and CDR2 is SQIVND in the germline V gene (reference sequence). The CDR3 consists of 14 residues. CDR3 protein: CASTPGGQSYEQYF. The CDR3 DNA reads as TGTGCCAGTACCCCCGGGGGGCAGTCCTACGAGCAGTACTTC.

This clone was observed once. The chain carries TRBV18 and TRBJ2-7; no definite D call. Trimming took off 6 bases at V and 5 bases at J, with 14 bases between the two ends. The CDR3 is made up of 13 amino acids. Germline V gene data show CDR1 as KGHSH and CDR2 as LQKENI. The CDR3 bases are TGTGCCAGCTCGGCAGTTTCTCCGAACGAGCAGTACTTC. It encodes CASSAVSPNEQYF.